These 27 T cell receptor beta chains share one sample of origin, sequenced in a study of cytomegalovirus exposure and HLA in healthy donors. A multiplex PCR was run with 60 Vbeta primers and 13 Jbeta primers. Repertoires were generated with immunoSEQ multiplex PCR, while TCRdb's copy carries only in-frame clones and drops some. The sample carries around 190,000 clones, 70% to 80% recorded once. The sample consisted of PBMCs. All receptors come from a woman aged 35 to 49 in good health and CMV-seronegative.

This clone was recorded at least ten times. The CDR3 DNA follows: TGCGCCAGCAGCTTGGTTACAGGGACCACACAAGAGACCCAGTACTTC. Residues: CASSLVTGTTQETQYF. The rearrangement uses TRBV5-1 and TRBJ2-5; a weak D match, TRBD1 (6 bases). This CDR3 has 16 residues. CDR1 is SGHRS, CDR2 YFSETQ, per germline. With 0 bases removed from V and 2 bases from J, the gap between germline ends came to 14 bases.

This clone was picked up one time. The V gene is TRBV6-5, the J gene TRBJ2-7; D ambiguous. V was clipped by 4 bases and J by 3 bases, with 7 bases between them. The CDR3 is 12 residues long. Germline assignment: CDR1 MNHEY and CDR2 SVGAGI. The CDR3 region has the DNA TGTGCCAGCAGTTTCTCTAACTACGAGCAGTACTTC. Its protein product is CASSFSNYEQYF.

The gene calls are TRBV30 and TRBJ1-1; D is unresolved. Germline assignment: CDR1 GTSNPN and CDR2 SVGIG (reference sequence). The germline V and J ends were trimmed by 2 bases and 0 bases, with 13 bases remaining between them. This CDR3 comprises 15 residues. The CDR3 DNA follows: TGTGCCTGGAGTAACCGCAGGAAAATGAACACTGAAGCTTTCTTT. It translates to CAWSNRRKMNTEAFF.

The V and J genes are TRBV9 and TRBJ2-1; D may be TRBD2 (6 bases). CDR1 SGDLS and CDR2 YYNGEE come from the germline V gene. V shed 0 bases and J shed 15 bases, with 25 bases lying between them. This CDR3 is 16 amino acids long. The CDR3 sequence is CASSVGEASGQRRGFF. DNA for the CDR3: TGTGCCAGCAGCGTAGGTGAGGCCTCAGGGCAAAGGCGGGGGTTCTTC.

V and J are TRBV5-6 and TRBJ1-5, with a tentative D call TRBD1 (5 bases). The CDR3 length is 18 residues. V lost 3 bases, J lost 2 bases, and 21 bases lay in between. The V gene's germline CDR1 is SGHDT and CDR2 YYEEEE. In nucleotides, the CDR3 is TGTGCCAGCAGCTGGGGGGGTGTAGGGTTTCGTCGCAATCAGCCCCAGCATTTT. It specifies CASSWGGVGFRRNQPQHF.

The chain joins TRBV18 to TRBJ2-1; perhaps TRBD1 as D (6 bases). The CDR3 has 15 residues. Germline V lookup: CDR1 KGHSH, CDR2 LQKENI. Trimming removed 3 bases from V and 3 bases from J, with 12 bases in between. Here the CDR3 reads CASSPGQINYNEQFF. DNA of the CDR3: TGTGCCAGCTCACCTGGACAGATTAACTACAATGAGCAGTTCTTC.

The chain combines TRBV5-1 with TRBJ2-1, with 8 bases aligning to TRBD2. Germline CDR1 is SGHRS and CDR2 is YFSETQ. The J segment lost 4 bases and the V segment lost 4 bases, leaving 7 bases of the junction unmatched. The CDR3 has 15 residues. CDR3 nucleotide sequence: TGCGCCAGCAGCGCCGGGACTAGTCCGTACAATGAGCAGTTCTTC. Its protein is CASSAGTSPYNEQFF.

The CDR3 nucleotides are TGTGCCAGCAGCCTCAACGACGGGCAGGGGTATGGCTACACCTTC. It yields the protein CASSLNDGQGYGYTF. The V and J genes are TRBV13 and TRBJ1-2; tentatively, D is TRBD1 (6 bases). The CDR3 is made up of 15 amino acids. The V and J ends lost 5 bases and 5 bases respectively, with 18 bases between them. The germline CDR1 and CDR2 sequences are PRHDT and FYEKMQ (reference sequence).

This clone was seen a single time. The V and J genes are TRBV6-1 and TRBJ1-1; TRBD1 agrees at 10 bases. The germline gives CDR1 MNHNS, CDR2 SASEGT. The CDR3 extends over 14 amino acids. V lost 1 base to trimming and J lost 7 bases; unmatched junction nucleotides: 3. The CDR3 reads CASSEGQGADEAFF. DNA for the CDR3: TGTGCCAGCAGTGAAGGACAGGGGGCAGATGAAGCTTTCTTT.

J is TRBJ1-1 and V is TRBV19; no clear D. Germline assignment: CDR1 LNHDA and CDR2 SQIVND (reference sequence). The V gene lost 3 bases and the J gene lost 0 bases, with 14 bases spanning the gap. The CDR3 is 16 residues long. The CDR3 nucleotides read TGTGCCAGTAGTATCCCCCTCCGGGAGATGAACACTGAAGCTTTCTTT. It translates to CASSIPLREMNTEAFF.

The rearrangement joins TRBV27 to TRBJ1-5; possibly TRBD1 for D (6 bases). The CDR3 is 15 residues long. In germline, CDR1 is MNHEY, CDR2 SMNVEV (reference sequence). Trimming pared 5 bases from V and 0 bases from J, leaving 11 bases between. CDR3 DNA sequence: TGTGCCAGCAGTATGACAGGTTATAGCAATCAGCCCCAGCATTTT. Encoded protein: CASSMTGYSNQPQHF.

The rearrangement links TRBV15 to TRBJ1-5, with a tentative D call TRBD1 (6 bases). Per the germline V gene, CDR1 is LNHNV and CDR2 is YYDKDF (reference sequence). Trimming cost V 2 bases and J 5 bases, with 16 bases left between them. The CDR3 is 16 amino acids. CDR3 residues: CATSRYPGTKDQPQHF. The CDR3 coding sequence is TGTGCCACCAGCAGATATCCCGGGACAAAGGATCAGCCCCAGCATTTT.

This clone was observed a few times. The V call is TRBV7-2, the J call TRBJ2-7; no firm D call. Germline V gene lookup returns CDR1 SGHTA and CDR2 FQGNSA. Trimming took 5 bases from V and 5 from J, leaving 7 bases between them. The CDR3 has 11 residues. The DNA for the CDR3 is TGTGCCAGCAGCGACTGGAACGAGCAGTACTTC. This translates into CASSDWNEQYF.

The J gene is TRBJ2-1, the V gene TRBV19; 13 bases agree with TRBD2. The trim removed 5 bases at V and 2 bases at J, leaving 6 bases unmatched. Germline CDR1 LNHDA, CDR2 SQIVND (reference sequence). The CDR3 runs 17 residues. The CDR3 region has the DNA TGTGCCAGTAGTCCCCGGACTAGCGGGGGACCCTACAATGAGCAGTTCTTC. Encoded protein: CASSPRTSGGPYNEQFF.

This sequence joins TRBV4-3 and TRBJ2-3, with TRBD2 matching 9 bases. Trimming removed 1 base from V and 5 bases from J; junction bases left unmatched: 7. The CDR3 is 16 amino acids. CDR1 is LGHNA and CDR2 is YSLEER in the germline V gene. Here the CDR3 reads CASSQVPRGGGDTQYF. The CDR3 DNA is TGCGCCAGCAGCCAAGTCCCTCGCGGGGGGGGAGATACGCAGTATTTT.

The chain is built from TRBV6-5 and TRBJ2-1, with TRBD2 matching over 10 bases. The germline gives CDR1 MNHEY, CDR2 SVGAGI. J lost 8 bases, V lost 6 bases, and 10 bases had no gene match. The CDR3 is 15 residues long. CDR3 sequence: CASRHERGGSHEQFF. CDR3 in DNA: TGTGCCAGCAGGCACGAGCGGGGGGGCAGTCATGAGCAGTTCTTC.

The V gene is TRBV15, the J gene TRBJ1-2; possibly TRBD1 for D (5 bases). Germline loops: CDR1 LNHNV, CDR2 YYDKDF (reference sequence). The ends were cut back, 0 bases at V and 1 base at J, with 12 bases in the middle. The CDR3 is 16 residues long. Here the CDR3 reads CATSRDLGGVNYGYTF. The CDR3 DNA reads TGTGCCACCAGCAGAGATCTGGGGGGGGTTAACTATGGCTACACCTTC. The full variable domain, with the rest looked up from reference TRBV15 and TRBJ1-2, is DAMVIQNPRYQVTQFGKPVTLSCSQTLNHNVMYWYQQKSSQAPKLLFHYYDKDFNNEADTPDNFQSRRPNTSFCFLDIRSPGLGDTAMYLCATSRDLGGVNYGYTFGSGTRLTVV.

V and J are TRBV5-1 and TRBJ1-2; 9 nucleotides match TRBD1. Germline loops: CDR1 SGHRS, CDR2 YFSETQ. The CDR3 is made up of 15 amino acids. V lost 4 bases to trimming and J lost 5 bases; unmatched junction nucleotides: 9. The CDR3 coding sequence is TGCGCCAGCAGCGGACCGGGACAGGGACTTTATGGCTACACCTTC. It codes for CASSGPGQGLYGYTF. Full variable domain (outside the CDR3, taken from reference TRBV5-1 and TRBJ1-2): KAGVTQTPRYLIKTRGQQVTLSCSPISGHRSVSWYQQTPGQGLQFLFEYFSETQRNKGNFPGRFSGRQFSNSRSEMNVSTLELGDSALYLCASSGPGQGLYGYTFGSGTRLTVV.

The V gene is TRBV4-3, the J gene TRBJ2-7; 8 bases map to TRBD1. The V gene end was trimmed by 0 bases and the J gene end by 6 bases; junction bases not matched to a gene: 16. Germline-derived CDR1 and CDR2 are LGHNA and YSLEER. The CDR3 is 18 amino acids. CDR3 region: CASSQDPPGQGFSAEQYF. Written as DNA, the CDR3 is TGCGCCAGCAGCCAAGACCCCCCCGGACAGGGTTTCTCCGCCGAGCAGTACTTC.

The chain is built from TRBV7-2 and TRBJ2-7; D might be TRBD2 (5 bases). The CDR3 has 13 residues. The ends were cut back, 5 bases at V and 3 bases at J, with 11 bases in the middle. Germline-derived CDR1 and CDR2 are SGHTA and FQGNSA. The CDR3 loop reads CASSPYRGYEQYF. CDR3 nucleotides: TGTGCCAGCAGCCCTTACCGGGGCTACGAGCAGTACTTC.

The chain is built from TRBV11-2 and TRBJ2-7; a weak D match, TRBD1 (5 bases). Germline loops: CDR1 SGHAT, CDR2 FQNNGV. This CDR3 has 15 amino acids. The V gene lost 1 base and the J gene lost 3 bases, with 13 bases spanning the gap. CDR3 nucleotides: TGTGCCAGCAGCTTAGCGGACACCGCCCTCTACGAGCAGTACTTC. Amino acid sequence: CASSLADTALYEQYF.

The chain joins TRBV11-2 to TRBJ1-2; weak D call: TRBD1 (6 bases). The CDR3 has 13 residues. V lost 3 bases and J 8 bases, leaving 13 bases between the germline ends. CDR1 is SGHAT and CDR2 is FQNNGV in the germline V gene. The CDR3 spells CASSLRGGGGYTF. DNA for the CDR3: TGTGCCAGCAGCTTGAGGGGAGGGGGGGGCTACACCTTC.

The chain links TRBV7-3 to TRBJ2-3; weak D call: TRBD2 (6 bases). Trimming stripped 6 bases from V and 2 bases from J, with 15 bases between. Per germline, CDR1 SGHTA and CDR2 FQGTGA. The CDR3 runs to 15 residues. The CDR3 spells CASSSGDWYTDTQYF. In DNA form, the CDR3 reads TGTGCCAGCAGTTCCGGGGACTGGTACACAGATACGCAGTATTTT. The full variable domain, in which reference TRBV7-3 and TRBJ2-3 provide the parts outside the CDR3, is GAGVSQTPSNKVTEKGKYVELRCDPISGHTALYWYRQSLGQGPEFLIYFQGTGAADDSGLPNDRFFAVRPEGSVSTLKIQRTERGDSAVYLCASSSGDWYTDTQYFGPGTRLTVL.

This rearrangement joins TRBV29-1 to TRBJ2-7; TRBD1 might be the D (5 bases). V was clipped by 1 base and J by 2 bases, with 9 bases between them. Germline-derived CDR1 and CDR2 are SQVTM and ANQGSEA. The CDR3 extends over 13 amino acids. In DNA form, the CDR3 reads TGCAGCGTTGAAGGGGGCCGGGCCTACGAGCAGTACTTC. It translates to CSVEGGRAYEQYF.

The chain carries TRBV28 and TRBJ2-7; TRBD2 matches 8 bases. Looked up from germline, CDR1 is MDHEN and CDR2 is SYDVKM. This CDR3 is built from 16 residues. The V segment lost 6 bases and the J segment 4 bases; nucleotides outside the gene matches: 14. The CDR3 loop reads CASSPPGAGGWYEQYF. The CDR3 DNA reads as TGTGCCAGCAGCCCCCCGGGGGCGGGAGGTTGGTACGAGCAGTACTTC.

CDR3: CASSPGLAGGGDTGELFF. The CDR3 nucleotides are TGTGCCAGCAGCCCCGGACTAGCGGGAGGTGGGGACACCGGGGAGCTGTTTTTT. The rearrangement joins TRBV11-3 to TRBJ2-2; 14 bases are shared with TRBD2. V was pared by 5 bases and J by 3 bases, with 8 bases of the junction left unmatched. There are 18 residues in the CDR3. The germline CDR1 and CDR2 sequences are SGHNT and YENEEA.

The J gene is TRBJ2-7, the V gene TRBV7-9; D not certain. V was clipped by 3 bases and J by 2 bases, with 17 bases between them. CDR1 and CDR2 (germline): SEHNR, FQNEAQ (reference sequence). The CDR3 is 16 residues long. The CDR3 is CASSFSELGPTYEQYF. The CDR3 nucleotides read TGTGCCAGCAGCTTTTCAGAGTTGGGCCCGACCTACGAGCAGTACTTC.